The sequence of this T cell receptor beta chain was determined in a study of cytotoxic CD8 clonotypes in ibrutinib-treated CLL. TCR beta libraries used about 1.9 micrograms of genomic DNA from cryopreserved PBMCs. The study's findings and limits: Rare overall, public clonotypes shrank or held steady under therapy. Clonality grew at ibrutinib response; at progression, it decreased back toward baseline.

Worth noting for this clone: Its specificity is not known.

Trimming left V 4 bases short and J 3 bases short, with 15 bases between. CDR1 is SQVTM, CDR2 ANQGSEA, per germline. The CDR3 loop spans 14 amino acids. Depth targeted 1 in 200,000 to 1 in 1 million T cells, averaging approximately 9.3x coverage per clonotype. TCRdb's copy holds only in-frame clones and misses some; the assay was immunoSEQ multiplex PCR. Of fewer than 90,000 clones listed, around 84% are singletons. The receptor was derived from a human donor with chronic lymphocytic leukemia. Source: PBMCs, taken before ibrutinib treatment. The rearrangement links TRBV29-1 to TRBJ1-2; D is uncertain. This CDR3 reads CSVVFPEIYYGYTF. CDR3 nucleotides: TGCAGCGTTGTGTTTCCGGAAATTTACTATGGCTACACCTTC. Full variable domain (missing parts from reference TRBV29-1 and TRBJ1-2): SAVISQKPSRDICQRGTSLTIQCQVDSQVTMMFWYRQQPGQSLTLIATANQGSEATYESGFVIDKFPISRPNLTFSTLTVSNMSPEDSSIYLCSVVFPEIYYGYTFGSGTRLTVV.